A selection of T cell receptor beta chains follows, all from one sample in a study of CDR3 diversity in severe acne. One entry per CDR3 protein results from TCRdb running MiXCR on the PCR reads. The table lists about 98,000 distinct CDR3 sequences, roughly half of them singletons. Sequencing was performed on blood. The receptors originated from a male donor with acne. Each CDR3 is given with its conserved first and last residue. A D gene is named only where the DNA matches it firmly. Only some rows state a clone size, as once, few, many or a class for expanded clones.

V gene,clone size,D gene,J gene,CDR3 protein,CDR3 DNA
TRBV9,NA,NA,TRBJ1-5,CASSAGGGGGDWPQHF,TGTGCCAGCAGCGCTGGAGGTGGCGGGGGAGATTGGCCCCAGCATTTT
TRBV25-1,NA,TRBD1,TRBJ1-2,CASSEQGVYGYTF,TGTGCCAGCAGTGAACAGGGGGTCTATGGCTACACCTTC
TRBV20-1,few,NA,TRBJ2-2,CSARAPGQGAGELFF,TGCAGTGCTAGAGCTCCGGGACAAGGAGCCGGGGAGCTGTTTTTT
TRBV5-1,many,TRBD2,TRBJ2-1,CASSLGPLAGGGHNEQFF,TGCGCCAGCAGCTTGGGACCCTTAGCGGGAGGTGGCCACAATGAGCAGTTCTTC
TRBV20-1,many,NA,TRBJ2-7,CSARERGSYEQYF,TGCAGTGCTAGAGAGAGGGGATCCTACGAGCAGTACTTC
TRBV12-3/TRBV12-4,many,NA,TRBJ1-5,CASSLGGDSNQPQHF,TGTGCCAGCAGTTTAGGCGGCGACAGCAATCAGCCCCAGCATTTT
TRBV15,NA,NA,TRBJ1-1,CATSRDRRGAEAFF,TGTGCCACCAGCAGAGATCGGCGGGGCGCTGAAGCTTTCTTT
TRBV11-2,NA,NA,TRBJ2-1,CASSQDPAGGNLNEQFF,TGTGCCAGCAGCCAAGATCCGGCAGGGGGGAACCTGAATGAGCAGTTCTTC
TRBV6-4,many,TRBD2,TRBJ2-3,CASSDSGGGPDTQYF,TGTGCCAGCAGTGACTCGGGGGGAGGGCCAGATACGCAGTATTTT
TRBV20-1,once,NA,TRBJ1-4,CSAIQDTEEYGYTFGSGMSEKLFF,NA
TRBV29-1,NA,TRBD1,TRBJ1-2,CSVDEGTGVVGYTF,TGCAGCGTTGACGAGGGGACAGGGGTAGTTGGCTACACCTTC
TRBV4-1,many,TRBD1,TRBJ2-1,CASSQKSTGDNEQFF,TGCGCCAGCAGCCAGAAGTCAACAGGGGACAATGAGCAGTTCTTC
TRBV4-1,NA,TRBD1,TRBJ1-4,CASSLNGMGQKSEKLFF,TGCGCCAGCAGCCTAAATGGAATGGGACAGAAGAGTGAAAAACTGTTTTTT
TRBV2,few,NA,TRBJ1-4,CASRYPRGYNEKLFF,TGTGCCAGCAGGTACCCCCGGGGATATAATGAAAAACTGTTTTTT
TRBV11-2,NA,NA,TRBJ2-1,CASSLKGVFNEQFF,TGTGCCAGCAGCTTGAAGGGGGTCTTCAATGAGCAGTTCTTC
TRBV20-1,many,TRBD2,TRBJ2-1,CSASGGESYNEQFF,TGCAGTGCTAGTGGGGGGGAATCCTACAATGAGCAGTTCTTC
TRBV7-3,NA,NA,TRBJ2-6,CASSQWADGANVLTF,TGTGCCAGCAGCCAGTGGGCAGATGGGGCCAACGTCCTGACTTTC
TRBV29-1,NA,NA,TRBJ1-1,CSVPGPMNTEAFF,TGCAGCGTGCCGGGGCCCATGAACACTGAAGCTTTCTTT
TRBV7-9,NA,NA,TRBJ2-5,CASSLEHQETQYF,TGTGCCAGCAGTTTAGAGCACCAAGAGACCCAGTACTTC
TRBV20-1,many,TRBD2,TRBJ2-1,CSASSVLAGAGEQFF,TGCAGTGCTAGTTCAGTCCTAGCGGGAGCGGGTGAGCAGTTCTTC
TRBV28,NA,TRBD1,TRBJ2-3,CASSLGQGHTDTQYF,TGTGCCAGCAGTTTAGGACAGGGGCACACAGATACGCAGTATTTT
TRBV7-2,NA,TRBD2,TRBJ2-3,CASSFGSGRSTDTQYF,TGTGCCAGCAGCTTTGGTAGCGGGAGAAGCACAGATACGCAGTATTTT
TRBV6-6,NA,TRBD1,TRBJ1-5,CASSGQGLWPQHF,TGTGCCAGTTCGGGACAGGGGTTGTGGCCCCAGCATTTT
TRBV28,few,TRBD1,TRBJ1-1,CASTSLWGQKNTEAFF,TGTGCCAGCACTTCATTGTGGGGACAGAAGAACACTGAAGCTTTCTTT